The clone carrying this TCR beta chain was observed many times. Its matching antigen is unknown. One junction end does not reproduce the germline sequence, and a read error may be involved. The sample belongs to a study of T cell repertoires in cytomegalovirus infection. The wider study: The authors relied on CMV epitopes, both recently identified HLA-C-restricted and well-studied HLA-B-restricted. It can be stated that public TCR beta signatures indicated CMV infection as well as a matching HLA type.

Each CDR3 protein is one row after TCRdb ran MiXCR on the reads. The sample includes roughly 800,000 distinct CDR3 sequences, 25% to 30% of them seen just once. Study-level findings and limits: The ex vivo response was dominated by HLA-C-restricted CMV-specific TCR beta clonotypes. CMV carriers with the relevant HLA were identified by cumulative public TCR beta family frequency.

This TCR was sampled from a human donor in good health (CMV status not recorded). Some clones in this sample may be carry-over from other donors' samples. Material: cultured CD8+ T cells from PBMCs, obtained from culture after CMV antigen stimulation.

CDR3 region: CASSLAGLSYNEQFF. CDR3 DNA sequence: TGTGCCAGCAGTCTAGCGGGTCTTTCCTACAATGAGCAGTTCTTC. V and J are TRBV12-3 or TRBV12-4 and TRBJ2-1, with TRBD2 identical over 8 bases. The CDR3 consists of 15 residues.